This note documents a single TCR beta chain sequence. Antigen unknown. Once extracted for a subset, genomic DNA was divided evenly among several immunoSEQ plates. The protocol was immunoSEQ multiplex PCR, while the TCRdb copy is restricted to in-frame clones and leaves out a portion. The repertoire includes hundreds of thousands of clones, around four fifths of them detected once, and more than 1.5% sits in the top ten. Both subsets, CD45RA+ naive and CD45RA-negative memory, were split from the CD4+ cells. The data originate from a study of shared clonotypes between healthy human individuals. Findings of the study overall: Although depth was large, rarefaction showed that sequencing of the sorted subsets was incomplete. Deeper or shallower sequencing was expected to change how clonotypes are shared among donors.

The ends were cut back, 4 bases at V and 8 bases at J, with 11 bases in the middle. The CDR3 is 12 residues long. Germline CDR1 is MGHRA and CDR2 is YSYEKL. This rearrangement joins TRBV4-1 to TRBJ1-2; D call uncertain. The sequenced material came from memory CD4+ T cells sorted from blood. Subset of the sample: CD45RA-negative fraction. This clonotype was obtained from a woman aged 25 to 39 in good health. In nucleotides, the CDR3 is TGCGCCAGCAGCCGAAACGACGGAGGCTACACCTTC. It is translated as CASSRNDGGYTF.